The 31 T cell receptor beta chains below all came from one sample that was sequenced in a study of cytomegalovirus exposure and HLA in healthy donors. PCR was performed using 60 Vbeta and 13 Jbeta primers. Assay used: immunoSEQ multiplex PCR; TCRdb lists only in-frame clones, some missing. The repertoire has 160,000 or so clones, around three quarters of them found once; the top ten carry roughly 1.6%. Source material: PBMCs. Source of these receptors: a man aged 40-50 years in good health and CMV-seronegative.

Only one count was recorded for this clone. V usage is TRBV4-2 and J usage is TRBJ2-3, with 10 nucleotides matching TRBD2. There are 15 residues in the CDR3. Germline trimming cut 6 bases from V and 4 bases from J; bases unmatched to any gene: 7. The germline V gene encodes CDR1 LGHNA and CDR2 YNFKEQ. CDR3 nucleotides: TGTGCCAGCAGTATTAGCGGGAGGATCCCAGATACGCAGTATTTT. It is translated as CASSISGRIPDTQYF.

V is TRBV7-3 and J is TRBJ2-5, with D uncertain. The CDR3 contains 13 residues. V lost 8 bases and J 0 bases, leaving 10 bases between the germline ends. Germline CDR1 and CDR2: SGHTA and FQGTGA. CDR3 bases: TGTGCCAGCGGTTGGAGTAACCAAGAGACCCAGTACTTC. Protein: CASGWSNQETQYF.

This chain links TRBV28 with TRBJ2-2; 9 bases align to TRBD1. V lost 5 bases and J lost 3; bases outside the gene matches: 7. This CDR3 comprises 16 residues. The germline CDR1 and CDR2 sequences are MDHEN and SYDVKM. CDR3 nucleotide sequence: TGTGCCAGCAGTAGCACCGGGACAGGGCACACCGGGGAGCTGTTTTTT. It codes for CASSSTGTGHTGELFF.

The chain has TRBV28 and TRBJ2-7, with unresolved D. From germline, CDR1 is MDHEN and CDR2 SYDVKM. Trimming removed 5 bases at V and 6 bases at J, with 11 bases between. The CDR3 covers 12 residues. The CDR3 loop reads CASSSGTGEQYF. CDR3 DNA: TGTGCCAGCAGTAGTGGTACGGGCGAGCAGTACTTC. The complete variable domain, with remaining parts taken from reference TRBV28 and TRBJ2-7, reads DVKVTQSSRYLVKRTGEKVFLECVQDMDHENMFWYRQDPGLGLRLIYFSYDVKMKEKGDIPEGYSVSREKKERFSLILESASTNQTSMYLCASSSGTGEQYFGPGTRLTVT.

This chain uses TRBV27 with TRBJ1-2; 8 bases are shared with TRBD1. The junction had 3 bases not matched to a gene; V was cut back by 4 bases and J by 8 bases. Germline V gene data show CDR1 as MNHEY and CDR2 as SMNVEV (reference sequence). This CDR3 has 12 amino acids. DNA for the CDR3: TGTGCCAGCAGTTCGGACAGGGCCGGCTACACCTTC. Encoded protein: CASSSDRAGYTF.

The chain has TRBV4-1 and TRBJ2-5, with 10 bases that match TRBD2. Germline V gene sequence: CDR1 MGHRA, CDR2 YSYEKL. Trimming removed 6 bases from V and 4 bases from J; junction bases left unmatched: 14. This CDR3 has 17 amino acids. CDR3 protein: CASSEARSGRLGETQYF. CDR3 coding DNA: TGCGCCAGCAGTGAAGCCCGTAGCGGGAGGTTGGGAGAGACCCAGTACTTC.

The chain employs TRBV9 and TRBJ1-2, with D possibly being TRBD1 (5 bases). The CDR3 spans 14 residues. Germline CDR1 SGDLS, CDR2 YYNGEE. Deletions cut 0 bases from V and 5 bases from J, with 11 bases between. DNA of the CDR3: TGTGCCAGCAGCGTAGCAGGGCGGTCATATGGCTACACCTTC. This sequence encodes CASSVAGRSYGYTF.

The table lists this clone with a few counts. The V and J genes are TRBV28 and TRBJ2-4; perhaps TRBD2 as D (5 bases). CDR3 length: 18 amino acids. The V gene's germline CDR1 is MDHEN and CDR2 SYDVKM. V lost 8 bases, J lost 1 base, and 24 bases lay in between. The CDR3 spells CASFPSGINSLAKNIQYF. The DNA of the CDR3 is TGTGCCAGCTTTCCCTCCGGGATAAATTCTCTGGCCAAAAACATTCAGTACTTC.

J is TRBJ1-1 and V is TRBV19; D not certain. The ends were cut back, 0 bases at V and 4 bases at J, with 6 bases in the middle. Germline values: CDR1 LNHDA, CDR2 SQIVND (reference sequence). The CDR3 is 13 amino acids. As DNA, the CDR3 is TGTGCCAGTAGTATAGATCGGTTCACTGAAGCTTTCTTT. Residues: CASSIDRFTEAFF.

This chain joins TRBV25-1 and TRBJ2-1; 7 bases align to TRBD1. The CDR3 is 13 amino acids. After removal of 4 bases from V and 6 bases from J, the junction contained 3 bases not matched to a gene. Germline CDR1 is MGHDK and CDR2 is SYGVNS. This CDR3 reads CASSGDRANEQFF. CDR3 DNA: TGTGCCAGCAGTGGAGACAGGGCCAATGAGCAGTTCTTC.

V and J are TRBV13 and TRBJ1-2; 8 positions match TRBD1. The germline V gene has CDR1 PRHDT and CDR2 FYEKMQ (reference sequence). The CDR3 runs 14 residues. The J segment lost 3 bases and the V segment lost 5 bases, leaving 5 bases of the junction unmatched. The CDR3 here is CASSLMGQDYGYTF. The DNA of the CDR3 is TGTGCCAGCAGCCTTATGGGACAGGACTATGGCTACACCTTC.

CDR3 bases: TGTGCCAGCAGCCCTAGACTCTCCACCTACGAGCAGTACGTC. It codes for CASSPRLSTYEQYV. The chain carries TRBV5-6 and TRBJ2-7; D unclear. CDR1 is SGHDT, CDR2 YYEEEE, per germline. V was clipped by 4 bases and J by 2 bases, with 13 bases between them. This CDR3 has 14 amino acids.

The sample holds a few counts of this clone. The chain recombines TRBV30 with TRBJ1-1; possible D gene TRBD1, 6 bases. Trimming removed 1 base from V and 1 base from J, with 7 bases in between. The CDR3 spans 13 residues. Germline CDR1 is GTSNPN and CDR2 is SVGIG (reference sequence). The CDR3 reads CAWSGQANTEAFF. The CDR3 region has the DNA TGTGCCTGGAGTGGACAGGCGAACACTGAAGCTTTCTTT.

This clone was seen a handful of times. The chain couples TRBV6-4 to TRBJ2-2; D gene uncertain. CDR3 length: 13 amino acids. CDR1 is MRHNA, CDR2 SNTAGT, per germline. Trimming shortened V by 5 bases and J by 3 bases, and 7 bases separated the two germline ends. The CDR3 sequence: CASSSTDTGELFF. The CDR3 nucleotides read TGTGCCAGCAGTTCCACGGACACCGGGGAGCTGTTTTTT.

V is TRBV7-2 and J is TRBJ2-5, with 8 positions matching TRBD2. The ends lost 2 bases at V and 5 bases at J; junction bases unmatched: 10. CDR1 is SGHTA and CDR2 is FQGNSA in the germline V gene. This CDR3 comprises 16 residues. The chain's CDR3 is CASSLRFAGGGETQYF. CDR3 nucleotides: TGTGCCAGCAGCTTAAGGTTTGCGGGAGGAGGTGAGACCCAGTACTTC.

The chain is built from TRBV19 and TRBJ1-2; 8 bases are shared with TRBD1. Losses at the gene ends were 6 bases for V and 4 bases for J; bases not matched to a gene: 4. This CDR3 has 13 residues. In germline, CDR1 is LNHDA, CDR2 SQIVND (reference sequence). The CDR3, as DNA: TGTGCCAGTAGGGACAGGGACTTCTATGGCTACACCTTC. Residues: CASRDRDFYGYTF.

The chain recombines TRBV7-2 with TRBJ2-3; D is uncertain. This CDR3 contains 12 residues. Germline CDR1 is SGHTA and CDR2 is FQGNSA. V shed 3 bases and J shed 2 bases, with 3 bases lying between them. As DNA, the CDR3 is TGTGCCAGCAGCTTTTACACAGATACGCAGTATTTT. Translation: CASSFYTDTQYF.

The rearrangement links TRBV2 to TRBJ1-6; 8 nucleotides match TRBD1. Germline V gives CDR1 SNHLY, CDR2 FYNNEI. J lost 5 bases, V lost 7 bases, and 7 bases had no gene match. The CDR3 length is 15 residues. In DNA form, the CDR3 reads TGTGCCAGCAAAAGACAGGGGTACGATAATTCACCCCTCCACTTT. As protein: CASKRQGYDNSPLHF.

The J gene is TRBJ2-7, the V gene TRBV19, with D perhaps TRBD1 (6 bases). The CDR3 runs to 14 residues. V was trimmed by 5 bases and J by 2 bases, leaving 13 bases between them. Germline CDR1 reads LNHDA; CDR2 reads SQIVND (reference sequence). The DNA of the CDR3 is TGTGCCAGTAGTGAATTCGGGACACCCTACGAGCAGTACTTC. Its protein is CASSEFGTPYEQYF.

The V call is TRBV28, the J call TRBJ1-3, with D possibly being TRBD1 (6 bases). CDR3 size: 14 residues. Germline V CDR1 and CDR2: MDHEN, SYDVKM. Trimming removed 6 bases at V and 2 bases at J, with 11 bases between. The CDR3 region is CASSLTGTGNTIYF. CDR3 bases: TGTGCCAGCAGCCTGACAGGCACTGGAAACACCATATATTTT. The whole variable domain, filled in from reference TRBV28 and TRBJ1-3, reads DVKVTQSSRYLVKRTGEKVFLECVQDMDHENMFWYRQDPGLGLRLIYFSYDVKMKEKGDIPEGYSVSREKKERFSLILESASTNQTSMYLCASSLTGTGNTIYFGEGSWLTVV.

This rearrangement joins TRBV6-5 to TRBJ2-1; possibly TRBD2 for D (6 bases). V lost 5 bases and J lost 0, with 8 bases in between. This CDR3 region has 14 residues. CDR1 and CDR2 from the germline V gene are MNHEY and SVGAGI. The CDR3 loop reads CASSRDSSYNEQFF. The CDR3 DNA reads TGTGCCAGCAGTAGGGACTCCTCCTACAATGAGCAGTTCTTC.

The J gene is TRBJ1-2, the V gene TRBV6-6, with 9 bases aligning to TRBD1. The germline V gene has CDR1 MNHNY and CDR2 SVGAGI (reference sequence). CDR3 length: 14 amino acids. The V and J ends lost 5 bases and 4 bases, in that order; junction bases with no gene match: 5. CDR3 coding DNA: TGTGCCAGCAGTCCTGGACAGGGGAGCTATGGCTACACCTTC. Its translation: CASSPGQGSYGYTF.

The chain links TRBV25-1 to TRBJ2-3; weak D call: TRBD2 (5 bases). CDR1 is MGHDK, CDR2 SYGVNS, per germline. This CDR3 has 12 amino acids. Trimming left V 10 bases short and J 2 bases short, with 10 bases between. The CDR3 protein is CATLRDTDTQYF. CDR3 bases: TGTGCCACCCTCCGGGACACAGATACGCAGTATTTT. The full variable domain, in which reference TRBV25-1 and TRBJ2-3 provide the parts outside the CDR3, is EADIYQTPRYLVIGTGKKITLECSQTMGHDKMYWYQQDPGMELHLIHYSYGVNSTEKGDLSSESTVSRIRTEHFPLTLESARPSHTSQYLCATLRDTDTQYFGPGTRLTVL.

V is TRBV4-2 and J is TRBJ2-2; 9 bases are a match to TRBD1. The germline CDR1 and CDR2 sequences are LGHNA and YNFKEQ. After removal of 4 bases from V and 7 bases from J, the junction contained 22 bases not matched to a gene. The CDR3 has 20 residues. This CDR3 reads CASSRESLRQGETGIGELFF. The CDR3 coding sequence is TGTGCCAGCAGCCGGGAAAGTCTTCGACAGGGGGAGACAGGAATCGGGGAGCTGTTTTTT.

This chain's CDR3 is CASRRGSPDTQYF. CDR3 DNA sequence: TGTGCCAGCAGACGGGGGAGCCCAGATACGCAGTATTTT. The chain is built from TRBV28 and TRBJ2-3; maybe TRBD2 (6 bases). CDR1 and CDR2 from the germline V gene are MDHEN and SYDVKM. The CDR3 has 13 residues. Trimming took off 6 bases at V and 4 bases at J, with 11 bases between the two ends.

The rearrangement links TRBV9 to TRBJ1-3, with D possibly matching TRBD1 (5 bases). There are 14 residues in the CDR3. Germline CDR1 and CDR2: SGDLS and YYNGEE. V dropped 2 bases and J dropped 2 bases, with 8 bases sitting between them. The CDR3 sequence: CASSVQGTGNTIYF. The CDR3 nucleotides are TGTGCCAGCAGCGTTCAGGGAACTGGAAACACCATATATTTT.

The chain is built from TRBV4-1 and TRBJ1-2, with 7 bases lining up with TRBD1. Germline V gene sequence: CDR1 MGHRA, CDR2 YSYEKL. The CDR3 contains 15 residues. The V gene end was trimmed by 6 bases and the J gene end by 1 base; junction bases not matched to a gene: 8. As DNA, the CDR3 is TGCGCCAGCAGGGCCCGGGACAGACGTAACTATGGCTACACCTTC. This encodes CASRARDRRNYGYTF.

The chain couples TRBV7-6 to TRBJ2-1; D gene unclear. The ends were cut back, 3 bases at V and 9 bases at J, with 15 bases in the middle. The length of the CDR3 is 14 residues. The germline V gene has CDR1 SGHVS and CDR2 FNYEAQ. Here the CDR3 reads CASSLDGEGGEQFF. The CDR3 DNA reads as TGTGCCAGCAGCTTGGATGGAGAAGGCGGTGAGCAGTTCTTC.

This CDR3 reads CASSFGGYNEQFF. CDR3 DNA: TGTGCCAGCAGCTTCGGGGGCTACAATGAGCAGTTCTTC. The chain is built from TRBV11-1 and TRBJ2-1; possibly TRBD2 for D (6 bases). This CDR3 contains 13 residues. V lost 3 bases to trimming and J lost 3 bases, with 6 bases between them. Germline V CDR1 and CDR2: SGHAT, FQDESV (reference sequence). Drawing the rest from reference TRBV11-1 and TRBJ2-1, the complete variable domain is EAEVAQSPRYKITEKSQAVAFWCDPISGHATLYWYRQILGQGPELLVQFQDESVVDDSQLPKDRFSAERLKGVDSTLKIQPAELGDSAMYLCASSFGGYNEQFFGPGTRLTVL.

V usage is TRBV6-1 and J usage is TRBJ2-5, with TRBD2 matching 14 bases. The CDR3 sequence is 15 residues long. Germline loops: CDR1 MNHNS, CDR2 SASEGT. Trimming took 6 bases from V and 3 from J; bases not matched to a gene: 3. CDR3 sequence: CASRETSGREETQYF. The CDR3 nucleotides are TGTGCCAGCAGGGAGACTAGCGGGAGGGAAGAGACCCAGTACTTC.

This clone appeared once. This chain connects TRBV6-5 to TRBJ2-7; TRBD1 might be the D (5 bases). Between the trimmed V and J ends, which lost 4 bases and 0 bases, there was a span of 10 bases. There are 14 residues in the CDR3. The germline gives CDR1 MNHEY, CDR2 SVGAGI. In nucleotides, the CDR3 is TGTGCCAGCAGTTCCGACAGTATCTCCTACGAGCAGTACTTC. Translating gives CASSSDSISYEQYF.